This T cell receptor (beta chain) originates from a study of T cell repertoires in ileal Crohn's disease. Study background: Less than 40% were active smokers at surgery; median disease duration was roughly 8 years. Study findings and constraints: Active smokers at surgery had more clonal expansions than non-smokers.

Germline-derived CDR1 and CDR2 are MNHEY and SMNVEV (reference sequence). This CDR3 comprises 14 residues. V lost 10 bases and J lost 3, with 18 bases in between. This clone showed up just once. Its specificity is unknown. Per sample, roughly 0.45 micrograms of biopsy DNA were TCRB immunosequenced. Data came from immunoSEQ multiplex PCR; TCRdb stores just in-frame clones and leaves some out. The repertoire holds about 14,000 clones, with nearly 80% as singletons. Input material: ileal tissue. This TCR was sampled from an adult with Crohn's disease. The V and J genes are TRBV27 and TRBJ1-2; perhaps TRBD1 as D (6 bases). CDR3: CATRPQGRDYGYTF. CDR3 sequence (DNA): TGTGCCACCAGACCCCAGGGGAGGGACTATGGCTACACCTTC.